The rows below give T cell receptor beta chains drawn from one sample of a study of T cell repertoires in cytomegalovirus infection. TCRdb recomputed calls from the reads with MiXCR, one row per CDR3 protein. The sample carries roughly 500,000 distinct CDR3 sequences, roughly a third recorded once. Antigens of these TCRs are unknown. The sample consisted of cultured PBMCs, taken from culture after CMV antigen stimulation. These receptors came from a human donor in good health (CMV status not recorded). Some clones in this sample may be carry-over from other donors' samples. Both conserved end residues are trimmed from each CDR3. Each record gives: clone size, J gene, V gene, CDR3 protein. Clone sizes are given selectively: once, few, many, or a class where the clone is expanded.

>.|TRBJ1-1|TRBV15
ATSRAIDREAF
>.|TRBJ2-6|TRBV4-1
ASSYLTSAGGANVLT
>few|TRBJ2-1|TRBV7-2
ASTSITYNEQF
>.|TRBJ2-7|TRBV7-2
ASSPTGGIAYEQY
>few|TRBJ2-5|TRBV7-8
ASSLRSPPGTQY
>few|TRBJ1-3|TRBV7-2
ASSLRGLISGNTIY
>.|TRBJ2-7|TRBV6-2/TRBV6-3
ASSHRFYEQY
>many|TRBJ2-1|TRBV7-2
ASSPRGQVYNEQF
>few|TRBJ1-1|TRBV6-1
ASSLYTVPNTEAF
>.|TRBJ1-2|TRBV7-6
ASSLVAGRDGYT
>few|TRBJ1-5|TRBV20-1
SARDRGTQNQPQH
>few|TRBJ2-1|TRBV14
ASSLTGAFYNEQF
>.|TRBJ2-3|TRBV7-9
ASSRLEQGSTDTQY
>few|TRBJ1-5|TRBV7-2
ASSLTGGYEQPQH
>many|TRBJ2-7|TRBV19
ASSIPGLVYEQY
>.|TRBJ2-3|TRBV6-1
ASSEETSVSYTDTQY
>many|TRBJ2-6|TRBV7-2
ASSGGYNVLT
>.|TRBJ2-3|TRBV6-1
ASRGSGRVSTDTQY
>.|TRBJ2-1|TRBV18
ASSPYTSGSYNEQF
>few|TRBJ1-1|TRBV18
ASSPNRDTEAF
>few|TRBJ1-6|TRBV28
ASSDIYSPLH
>.|TRBJ2-3|TRBV6-5
ASSYYSPGLAGKDTQY
>.|TRBJ2-2|TRBV6-5
ASSYGGGTGELF
>.|TRBJ1-5|TRBV12-3/TRBV12-4
ASSLLQVGNQPQH
>few|TRBJ2-7|TRBV7-2
ASSFRDITYEQY
>.|TRBJ1-4|TRBV4-2
ASSQEGTGDEKLF
>once|TRBJ2-2|TRBV19
ASSIVSGTGELF
>.|TRBJ2-3|TRBV7-9
ASSLISGSSLTDTQY
>.|TRBJ2-1|TRBV5-4
ASSNLAGGPYEQF
>.|TRBJ1-2|TRBV27
ASSLSSGQFLGGYT
>once|TRBJ2-2|TRBV5-1
ASSLAGTGRTGELF
>.|TRBJ2-3|TRBV27
ASSSGRGRESTDTQY
>few|TRBJ1-2|TRBV4-3
ASSQDRQASYGYT
>.|TRBJ2-5|TRBV11-2
ASSLGGGGGETQY
>.|TRBJ2-7|TRBV7-6
ASSSAGVGYEQY
>many|TRBJ1-4|TRBV7-2
ASSYSPGTRATNEKLF
>few|TRBJ2-5|TRBV10-3
AISPTGPETQY
>many|TRBJ1-5|TRBV19
ASSSDRSGLPQH
>.|TRBJ1-1|TRBV20-1
SASGKDSAMNTEAF
>few|TRBJ2-1|TRBV11-2
ASSPRGRTSGRGVEQF
>.|TRBJ2-1|TRBV6-6
ASSDGTSTYNEQF
>few|TRBJ2-1|TRBV6-2/TRBV6-3
ASLLAGGVEQF
>.|TRBJ2-5|TRBV7-2
ASTLAGQGGETQY
>.|TRBJ2-1|TRBV4-1
ASSYSRTGNNEQF
>.|TRBJ2-2|TRBV7-9
ASSAGLAGLTGKLF
>few|TRBJ1-6|TRBV7-2
ASSLVGGASNSPLH
>.|TRBJ2-1|TRBV5-4
ASSLPHRRGSYNEQF